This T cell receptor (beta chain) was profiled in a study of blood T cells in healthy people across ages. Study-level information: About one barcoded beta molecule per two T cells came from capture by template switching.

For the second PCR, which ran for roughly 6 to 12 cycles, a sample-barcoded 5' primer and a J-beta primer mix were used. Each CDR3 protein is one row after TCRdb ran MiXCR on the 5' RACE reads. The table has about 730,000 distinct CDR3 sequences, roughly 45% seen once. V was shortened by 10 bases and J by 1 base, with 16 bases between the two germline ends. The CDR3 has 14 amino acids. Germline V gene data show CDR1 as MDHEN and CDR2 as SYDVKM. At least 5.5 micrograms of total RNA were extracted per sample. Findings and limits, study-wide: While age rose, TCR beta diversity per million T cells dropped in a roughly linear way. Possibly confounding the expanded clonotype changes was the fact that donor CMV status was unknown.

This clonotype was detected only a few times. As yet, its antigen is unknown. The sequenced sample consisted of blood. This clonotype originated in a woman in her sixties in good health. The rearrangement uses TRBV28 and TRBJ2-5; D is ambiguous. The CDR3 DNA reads TGTGCCATTACATCAGCGTCTACCCAAGAGACCCAGTACTTC. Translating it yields CAITSASTQETQYF.